Shown below are 12 T cell receptor beta chains from a single sample sequenced in a study of blood T cells in healthy people across ages. Next came a second PCR, run for about 7 to 11 cycles, which used a sample-barcoded 5' primer along with a J-beta primer mix. TCRdb re-analysed the 5' RACE reads in MiXCR, keeping a single row per CDR3 protein. This table holds around 800,000 distinct CDR3 sequences, roughly 26% found once. Separately, the same data were catalogued under a study of T cells of mothers and their children.

Material: blood. The origin of the receptors is a boy aged 10-17 years in good health.

This clonotype was observed a few times. The chain is built from TRBV12-3 or TRBV12-4 and TRBJ1-5; the match to TRBD1 covers 10 bases. J lost 6 bases, V lost 6 bases, and 5 bases had no gene match. The length of the CDR3 is 14 residues. The CDR3 nucleotides read TGTGCCAGCAGAACGACAGGGGGCAGTCAGCCCCAGCATTTT. It codes for CASRTTGGSQPQHF.

This clonotype was counted a few times. This chain uses TRBV7-2 with TRBJ2-3, with D uncertain. The CDR3 extends over 12 amino acids. Trimming stripped 3 bases from V and 5 bases from J, with 6 bases between. Germline-derived CDR1 and CDR2 are SGHTA and FQGNSA. This CDR3 is CASSLTRDTQYF. CDR3 DNA: TGTGCCAGCAGCTTGACCCGAGATACGCAGTATTTT. The full variable domain, its missing parts supplied by reference TRBV7-2 and TRBJ2-3, is GAGVSQSPSNKVTEKGKDVELRCDPISGHTALYWYRQSLGQGLEFLIYFQGNSAPDKSGLPSDRFSAERTGGSVSTLTIQRTQQEDSAVYLCASSLTRDTQYFGPGTRLTVL.

This clonotype was detected only once. An end of the junction differs from the germline gene, which may be a read error. V and J are TRBV7-9 and TRBJ2-5, with TRBD2 matching 13 bases. Germline CDR1 is SEHNR and CDR2 is FQNEAQ (reference sequence). The CDR3 extends over 15 amino acids. CDR3 sequence reads: CVSSLGLAGEETQYF. The CDR3 region has the DNA TGTGTCAGCAGCTTAGGACTAGCGGGGGAAGAGACCCAGTACTTC.

The CDR3 is CASSLGSAGGGGEQFF. DNA of the CDR3: TGCGCCAGCAGCTTGGGATCAGCGGGAGGAGGTGGTGAGCAGTTCTTC. The chain combines TRBV5-1 with TRBJ2-1; 9 bases line up with TRBD2. The germline CDR1 and CDR2 sequences are SGHRS and YFSETQ. V dropped 0 bases and J dropped 9; count of bases not matched to a gene: 10. The CDR3 spans 16 residues.

This clonotype has just a few counts. The V and J genes are TRBV2 and TRBJ1-2; perhaps TRBD1 as D (6 bases). The V and J ends lost 4 bases and 0 bases respectively, with 12 bases between them. The CDR3 is 15 residues long. Germline CDR1 is SNHLY and CDR2 is FYNNEI. The CDR3 DNA sequence: TGTGCCAGCAGTGCGAGACAGGCAGCTAACTATGGCTACACCTTC. Its protein is CASSARQAANYGYTF.

This clonotype has more than one count but fewer than ten. This chain uses TRBV24-1 with TRBJ2-5; 10 bases are a match to TRBD2. V lost 2 bases, J lost 5 bases, and 10 bases stayed unmatched. The CDR3 totals 17 residues. Germline CDR1 reads KGHDR; CDR2 reads SFDVKD. For the CDR3, the DNA is TGTGCCACCAGTGATTGGGGAGCGGGGGGGACCTCGGAGACCCAGTACTTC. This translates into CATSDWGAGGTSETQYF.

The chain links TRBV30 to TRBJ2-3, with a weak D call TRBD2 (5 bases). The germline V and J ends were trimmed by 4 bases and 3 bases, with 14 bases remaining between them. Per germline, CDR1 GTSNPN and CDR2 SVGIG (reference sequence). This CDR3 is 14 amino acids long. The CDR3 sequence: CAWKLRDATDTQYF. For the CDR3, the DNA is TGTGCCTGGAAGTTGAGGGATGCGACAGATACGCAGTATTTT.

This clonotype appeared a few times. The chain recombines TRBV29-1 with TRBJ2-1; TRBD2 is a possible D gene (5 bases). The V and J ends lost 0 bases and 3 bases respectively, with 15 bases between them. CDR1 and CDR2 (germline): SQVTM, ANQGSEA. This CDR3 comprises 16 residues. CDR3 region: CSVEEDSVTHYNEQFF. The CDR3 DNA reads as TGCAGCGTTGAAGAGGATAGCGTAACCCACTACAATGAGCAGTTCTTC.

This clonotype has a handful of counts. It may be a read error: a sequence one base away is much more abundant. The chain couples TRBV10-3 to TRBJ2-6; TRBD2 is a possible D gene (6 bases). Trimming took off 9 bases at V and 3 bases at J, with 9 bases between the two ends. Germline loops: CDR1 ENHRY, CDR2 SYGVKD. This CDR3 spans 13 amino acids. Written as DNA, the CDR3 is TGTGCCATGCGGGGTGATGGGGCCAACGTCCTGACTTTC. Translating gives CAMRGDGANVLTF.

This chain links TRBV7-9 with TRBJ1-1; D is unresolved. Germline V gene lookup returns CDR1 SEHNR and CDR2 FQNEAQ (reference sequence). Deletions cut 1 base from V and 4 bases from J, with 7 bases between. This CDR3 comprises 13 residues. The CDR3 DNA sequence: TGTGCCAGCAGCTTAGATAGGACCACTGAAGCTTTCTTT. It yields the protein CASSLDRTTEAFF.

This chain uses TRBV12-5 with TRBJ2-1; 14 nucleotides align to TRBD2. The CDR3 runs to 16 residues. The junction had 2 bases not matched to a gene; V was cut back by 0 bases and J by 7 bases. The germline gives CDR1 LGHNT, CDR2 FRNRAP. The DNA of the CDR3 is TGTGCTAGTGGTTTGGTACGGACTAGCGGGGGGAATGAGCAGTTCTTC. This encodes CASGLVRTSGGNEQFF.

This clonotype showed up many times. This rearrangement joins TRBV7-9 to TRBJ2-3; the match to TRBD1 covers 7 bases. The junction had 10 bases not matched to a gene; V was cut back by 2 bases and J by 5 bases. This CDR3 is 16 amino acids long. Germline CDR1 reads SEHNR; CDR2 reads FQNEAQ (reference sequence). CDR3: CASSLFTGESLDTQYF. The DNA for the CDR3 is TGTGCCAGCAGCTTATTTACAGGGGAGTCGTTAGATACGCAGTATTTT.